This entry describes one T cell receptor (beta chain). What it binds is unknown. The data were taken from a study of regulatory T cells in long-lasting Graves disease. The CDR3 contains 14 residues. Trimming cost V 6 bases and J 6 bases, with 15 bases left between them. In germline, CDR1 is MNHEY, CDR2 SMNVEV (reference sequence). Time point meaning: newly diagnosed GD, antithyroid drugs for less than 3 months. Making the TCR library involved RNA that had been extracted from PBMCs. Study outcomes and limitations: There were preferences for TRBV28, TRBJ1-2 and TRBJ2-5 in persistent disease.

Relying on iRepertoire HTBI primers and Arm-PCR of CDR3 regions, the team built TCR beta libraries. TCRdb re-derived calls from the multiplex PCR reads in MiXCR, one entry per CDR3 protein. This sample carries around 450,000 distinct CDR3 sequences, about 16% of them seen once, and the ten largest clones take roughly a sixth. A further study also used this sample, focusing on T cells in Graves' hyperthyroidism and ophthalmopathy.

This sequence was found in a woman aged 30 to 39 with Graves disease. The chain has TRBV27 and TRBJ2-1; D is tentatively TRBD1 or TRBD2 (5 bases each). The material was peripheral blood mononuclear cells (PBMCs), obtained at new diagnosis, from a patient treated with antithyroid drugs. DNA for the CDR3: TGTGCCAGCAGAGGGACCCCCGGCCTCAATGAGCAGTTCTTC. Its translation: CASRGTPGLNEQFF.